The 10 T cell receptor beta chains in this list originate from one sample, sequenced in a study of blood T cell repertoires in COVID-19. Only in-frame clones appear in the TCRdb table, and some are missing; sequencing was by immunoSEQ multiplex PCR. The profile shows hundreds of thousands of clones, around 86% of them singletons. Specimen: PBMCs or T cells enriched from blood (not recorded which). These receptor sequences come from a man between 25 and 39 years old who had recovered from COVID-19.

CDR3 coding DNA: TGTGCCAGCAGTGTGACAGGGCCTCAGCCCCAGCATTTT. This translates into CASSVTGPQPQHF. The chain is built from TRBV2 and TRBJ1-5; 7 bases match TRBD1. Germline CDR1 and CDR2: SNHLY and FYNNEI. V lost 4 bases and J lost 6; bases outside the gene matches: 3. This CDR3 is built from 13 residues.

This chain links TRBV11-3 with TRBJ2-1; tentatively, D is TRBD2 (6 bases). Germline CDR1 is SGHNT and CDR2 is YENEEA. The CDR3 covers 15 residues. V was clipped by 0 bases and J by 5 bases, with 11 bases between them. The chain's CDR3 is CASSLDGREDNEQFF. In DNA form, the CDR3 reads TGTGCCAGCAGCTTAGATGGCAGGGAGGACAATGAGCAGTTCTTC.

This clone was detected only once. This chain uses TRBV5-1 with TRBJ2-3; 12 nucleotides match TRBD2. The V gene end was trimmed by 4 bases and the J gene end by 11 bases; junction bases not matched to a gene: 14. CDR1 is SGHRS and CDR2 is YFSETQ in the germline V gene. The CDR3 has 16 residues. The CDR3 bases are TGCGCCAGCAGCCCCAGGACTAGCGGGGTGGGGCTAGAGCAGTATTTT. Amino acid sequence: CASSPRTSGVGLEQYF.

The gene calls are TRBV4-2 and TRBJ1-1, with 11 bases identical to TRBD1. The CDR3 is made up of 15 amino acids. Trimming at V came to 6 bases and at J to 6 bases, leaving 9 bases not matched to a gene. CDR1 and CDR2 (germline): LGHNA, YNFKEQ. CDR3 sequence reads: CASSQGQGGNAEAFF. CDR3 in DNA: TGTGCCAGCAGTCAGGGACAGGGGGGAAATGCTGAAGCTTTCTTT.

This clone was recorded once. The chain has TRBV18 and TRBJ2-7; TRBD1 matches 10 bases. After removal of 6 bases from V and 4 bases from J, the junction contained 9 bases not matched to a gene. CDR3 length: 15 residues. Germline loops: CDR1 KGHSH, CDR2 LQKENI. Here the CDR3 DNA reads TGTGCCAGCTCCCCTCCCGACAGGGGGCCTTACGAGCAGTACTTC. It specifies CASSPPDRGPYEQYF.

J is TRBJ2-5 and V is TRBV30; D not certain. Per germline, CDR1 GTSNPN and CDR2 SVGIG (reference sequence). V was shortened by 4 bases and J by 0 bases, with 6 bases between the two germline ends. The CDR3 is 12 residues long. The CDR3 coding sequence is TGTGCCTGGAACGGTTACCAAGAGACCCAGTACTTC. Translating it yields CAWNGYQETQYF. The full variable domain, rest sourced from reference TRBV30 and TRBJ2-5, is SQTIHQWPATLVQPVGSPLSLECTVEGTSNPNLYWYRQAAGRGLQLLFYSVGIGQISSEVPQNLSASRPQDRQFILSSKKLLLSDSGFYLCAWNGYQETQYFGPGTRLLVL.

The chain carries TRBV5-1 and TRBJ1-1; D possibly corresponds to TRBD1 (6 bases). The V gene's germline CDR1 is SGHRS and CDR2 YFSETQ. The CDR3 is made up of 16 amino acids. The V gene lost 3 bases and the J gene lost 0 bases, with 15 bases spanning the gap. The CDR3 sequence is CASSWPRGPMNTEAFF. The CDR3 nucleotides read TGCGCCAGCAGCTGGCCCAGGGGCCCCATGAACACTGAAGCTTTCTTT.

The CDR3 DNA is TGTGCCAGCATGATCGGGGGGCAACATCAGCCCCAGCATTTT. As protein: CASMIGGQHQPQHF. The V call is TRBV28, the J call TRBJ1-5, with D perhaps matching TRBD1 (6 bases). The germline gives CDR1 MDHEN, CDR2 SYDVKM. CDR3 length: 14 residues. The ends were cut back, 7 bases at V and 5 bases at J, with 15 bases in the middle.

This chain links TRBV6-4 with TRBJ2-2; the match to TRBD2 covers 8 bases. Germline CDR1 reads MRHNA; CDR2 reads SNTAGT. The trim removed 3 bases at V and 6 bases at J, leaving 21 bases unmatched. This CDR3 has 20 amino acids. The CDR3 here is CASSDAVKRERAYLAGELFF. The DNA of the CDR3 is TGTGCCAGCAGTGATGCTGTTAAGCGGGAGAGGGCGTATTTGGCCGGGGAGCTGTTTTTT.

The rearrangement uses TRBV7-9 and TRBJ2-1, with TRBD2 matching 10 bases. The CDR3 loop spans 15 amino acids. Germline values: CDR1 SEHNR, CDR2 FQNEAQ (reference sequence). Trimming cost V 2 bases and J 2 bases; bases outside gene matches: 0. The CDR3 bases are TGTGCCAGCAGCTTAACTAGCGGGACCTACAATGAGCAGTTCTTC. Translation: CASSLTSGTYNEQFF.